One and the same sample provided the 32 T cell receptor beta chains below, sequenced in a study of human thymus T cells. The table came from immunoSEQ multiplex PCR; TCRdb's copy has only in-frame clones and leaves some out. Found here are roughly 86,000 clones, 90% to 98% of them singletons; the top ten hold roughly 0.03%. In corrective heart surgery, resections were taken, and these provided the thymus tissue. The sequencing input was thymus tissue. These receptors were obtained from a boy under three years old with a congenital heart defect but otherwise immunologically healthy.

This clone was recorded only once. The genes are TRBV6-1 and TRBJ2-7; perhaps TRBD2 as D (6 bases). Germline V gene sequence: CDR1 MNHNS, CDR2 SASEGT. This CDR3 contains 15 residues. The germline V and J ends were trimmed by 2 bases and 0 bases, with 11 bases remaining between them. In nucleotides, the CDR3 is TGTGCCAGCAGTGAATGGGACGGGAGCTCCTACGAGCAGTACTTC. Amino acids: CASSEWDGSSYEQYF.

The chain employs TRBV19 and TRBJ1-5; no reliable D call. CDR3 size: 15 residues. The germline gives CDR1 LNHDA, CDR2 SQIVND (reference sequence). Trimming cost V 4 bases and J 0 bases, with 10 bases left between them. This chain's CDR3 is CASSKQVHSNQPQHF. CDR3 nucleotide sequence: TGTGCCAGTAGTAAGCAGGTCCATAGCAATCAGCCCCAGCATTTT.

J is TRBJ2-4 and V is TRBV6-1; D not certain. The ends were cut back, 4 bases at V and 4 bases at J, with 20 bases in the middle. Germline-derived CDR1 and CDR2 are MNHNS and SASEGT. CDR3 size: 17 residues. CDR3 DNA: TGTGCCAGCAGTGCTACTGGGAATCTGCTGGCAAAAAACATTCAGTACTTC. Residues: CASSATGNLLAKNIQYF.

The chain combines TRBV21-1 with TRBJ2-2; the D call of TRBD1 is as the table states it, not checked on the DNA. TRBV21-1 is deemed a pseudogene. The CDR3 runs to 16 residues. The CDR3 region has the DNA TGTGCCAGCAGCTCCAGGGGGCAGCCCGACACCGGGGAGCTGTTTTTT. Translated: CASSSRGQPDTGELFF.

The chain joins TRBV5-6 to TRBJ1-3, with unresolved D. The germline CDR1 and CDR2 sequences are SGHDT and YYEEEE. Deletions cut 0 bases from V and 3 bases from J, with 13 bases between. The CDR3 has 16 residues. CDR3 sequence: CASSLDQVLGGNTIYF. Here the CDR3 DNA reads TGTGCCAGCAGCTTGGATCAGGTCCTAGGTGGAAACACCATATATTTT.

CDR3 sequence: CASSCRWGQGADQPQHF. CDR3 sequence (DNA): TGTGCCAGCAGTTGCCGCTGGGGACAGGGGGCGGATCAGCCCCAGCATTTT. The chain joins TRBV28 to TRBJ1-5; the match to TRBD1 covers 12 bases. The CDR3 sequence is 17 residues long. V gave up 4 bases and J gave up 5 bases; unmatched junction bases: 9. Germline V gene sequence: CDR1 MDHEN, CDR2 SYDVKM.

CDR3 bases: TGTGCCAGCAGCGCCTGGACTTATCCCCCTGGGGCCAACGTCCTGACTTTC. Translation gives CASSAWTYPPGANVLTF. V and J are TRBV25-1 and TRBJ2-6, with D possibly being TRBD2 (5 bases). V dropped 6 bases and J dropped 2 bases, with 17 bases sitting between them. The CDR3 consists of 17 residues. The germline V gene encodes CDR1 MGHDK and CDR2 SYGVNS.

The chain uses TRBV14 and TRBJ1-4, with a tentative D call TRBD1 (5 bases). V lost 5 bases and J lost 8, with 9 bases in between. The CDR3 covers 12 residues. Germline lookup yields CDR1 SGHDN and CDR2 FVKESK. The CDR3 protein is CASSADTEKLFF. CDR3 nucleotide sequence: TGTGCCAGCAGCGCGGACACCGAAAAACTGTTTTTT.

This clone has only a few counts. Without the conserved terminal phenylalanine or tryptophan, this CDR3 likely stems from a read error. The DNA is left out, because the CDR3 cannot be placed on it with certainty; the CDR3 is given as TCRdb lists it. V is TRBV25-1 and J is TRBJ1-2. CDR1 is MGHDK, CDR2 SYGVNS, per germline. Inclusive of both ends, the CDR3 amounts to 10 amino acids. The CDR3: CASRPSGEGG.

The chain uses TRBV5-5 and TRBJ1-6; D ambiguous. V lost 6 bases to trimming and J lost 11 bases, with 12 bases between them. Germline V gene sequence: CDR1 SGHKS, CDR2 YYEKEE (reference sequence). This CDR3 is built from 12 residues. The CDR3 loop is CASTSVGAPLHF. The CDR3 DNA reads as TGTGCCAGCACCTCCGTTGGGGCACCCCTCCACTTT.

The gene calls are TRBV4-1 and TRBJ2-1; D remains ambiguous. From germline, CDR1 is MGHRA and CDR2 YSYEKL. Trimming took 3 bases from V and 0 from J, leaving 12 bases between them. CDR3 size: 16 residues. The CDR3 DNA reads as TGCGCCAGCAGCCAGAGTCTACCGAGCTCCTACAATGAGCAGTTCTTC. Amino acid sequence: CASSQSLPSSYNEQFF.

The V and J genes are TRBV28 and TRBJ2-1, with 7 bases fitting TRBD1. With V trimmed by 3 bases and J by 2 bases, 1 base remained unmatched. The CDR3 totals 14 residues. The germline V gene encodes CDR1 MDHEN and CDR2 SYDVKM. The CDR3 DNA reads TGTGCCAGCAGTTTGACAGGGCCCTACAATGAGCAGTTCTTC. This sequence encodes CASSLTGPYNEQFF.

The chain links TRBV28 to TRBJ2-3; 8 bases align to TRBD2. This CDR3 has 14 amino acids. The V gene's germline CDR1 is MDHEN and CDR2 SYDVKM. The ends lost 2 bases at V and 6 bases at J; junction bases unmatched: 4. CDR3 sequence reads: CASSLSGSDDTQYF. The CDR3 nucleotides read TGTGCCAGCAGTTTAAGCGGGAGCGACGATACGCAGTATTTT.

The chain carries TRBV29-1 and TRBJ2-6; D is ambiguous. The CDR3 runs to 16 residues. Germline CDR1 reads SQVTM; CDR2 reads ANQGSEA. Between the trimmed V and J ends, which lost 7 bases and 0 bases, there was a span of 16 bases. This CDR3 reads CSALNRLFSGANVLTF. The CDR3 DNA sequence: TGCAGCGCCCTGAATCGGCTGTTCTCTGGGGCCAACGTCCTGACTTTC.

The J gene is TRBJ2-1, the V gene TRBV5-6; 8 nucleotides align to TRBD2. Germline lookup yields CDR1 SGHDT and CDR2 YYEEEE. V lost 7 bases and J lost 0; bases outside the gene matches: 6. The CDR3 totals 15 residues. The CDR3 region is CASRWGTSSYNEQFF. DNA for the CDR3: TGTGCCAGCCGTTGGGGGACTAGCTCCTACAATGAGCAGTTCTTC.

The gene calls are TRBV28 and TRBJ2-4; 7 bases match TRBD2. V shed 6 bases, J shed 5 bases, and the junction held 13 bases outside the gene matches. Germline CDR1 MDHEN, CDR2 SYDVKM. CDR3 length equals 16 residues. The CDR3 region is CASSPVTSRSENIQYF. In DNA form, the CDR3 reads TGTGCCAGCAGCCCTGTGACTAGCAGGAGTGAAAACATTCAGTACTTC. Full variable domain (remainder filled in from reference TRBV28 and TRBJ2-4): DVKVTQSSRYLVKRTGEKVFLECVQDMDHENMFWYRQDPGLGLRLIYFSYDVKMKEKGDIPEGYSVSREKKERFSLILESASTNQTSMYLCASSPVTSRSENIQYFGAGTRLSVL.

The chain carries TRBV30 and TRBJ1-1; 11 nucleotides align to TRBD1. V was clipped by 0 bases and J by 7 bases; unmatched bases: 10. The CDR3 runs 16 residues. The V gene's germline CDR1 is GTSNPN and CDR2 SVGIG (reference sequence). The DNA of the CDR3 is TGTGCCTGGAGTGTGTCCGGGACAGGGGGTTCCATTGAAGCTTTCTTT. Translating it yields CAWSVSGTGGSIEAFF.

The chain uses TRBV4-1 and TRBJ2-5, with TRBD1 matching 7 bases. CDR3 length equals 15 residues. The ends lost 0 bases at V and 1 base at J; junction bases unmatched: 2. Germline V gene sequence: CDR1 MGHRA, CDR2 YSYEKL. CDR3 loop: CASSQDDRVQETQYF. The CDR3 coding sequence is TGCGCCAGCAGCCAAGATGACAGGGTCCAAGAGACCCAGTACTTC.

The chain links TRBV18 to TRBJ2-2, with unresolved D. Germline lookup yields CDR1 KGHSH and CDR2 LQKENI. The CDR3 length is 15 residues. Trimming took 1 base from V and 0 from J, leaving 6 bases between them. The chain's CDR3 is CASSPLVTNTGELFF. CDR3 bases: TGTGCCAGCTCACCACTCGTAACGAACACCGGGGAGCTGTTTTTT. Full variable domain (outside the CDR3, taken from reference TRBV18 and TRBJ2-2): NAGVMQNPRHLVRRRGQEARLRCSPMKGHSHVYWYRQLPEEGLKFMVYLQKENIIDESGMPKERFSAEFPKEGPSILRIQQVVRGDSAAYFCASSPLVTNTGELFFGEGSRLTVL.

The table lists this clone with a count of one. The chain links TRBV5-1 to TRBJ2-2; 7 bases are shared with TRBD1. After removal of 4 bases from V and 8 bases from J, the junction contained 17 bases not matched to a gene. CDR3 size: 17 residues. Germline CDR1 is SGHRS and CDR2 is YFSETQ. Written as DNA, the CDR3 is TGCGCCAGCAGCCACGAACAGGGGACGAGGGATGCGGGGGAGCTGTTTTTT. Protein product: CASSHEQGTRDAGELFF.

The sample holds a few counts of this clone. As DNA, the CDR3 is TGTGCCAGCAACAGGACCCATTCACCCCTCCACTTT. Translation: CASNRTHSPLHF. The chain links TRBV2 to TRBJ1-6, with D tentatively TRBD1 (5 bases). Trimming took 7 bases from V and 8 from J, leaving 9 bases between them. The germline V gene encodes CDR1 SNHLY and CDR2 FYNNEI. The length of the CDR3 is 12 residues.

The chain carries TRBV5-6 and TRBJ1-2, with D maybe TRBD1 (6 bases). The CDR3 has 18 residues. The V end was cut by 4 bases, the J end by 1 base, with 23 bases between. The germline gives CDR1 SGHDT, CDR2 YYEEEE. CDR3 in DNA: TGTGCCAGCAGCCCCCTTTGGGGGACACCCCTGCATAACTATGGCTACACCTTC. Translating it yields CASSPLWGTPLHNYGYTF.

The V gene is TRBV4-1, the J gene TRBJ2-3, with D possibly being TRBD2 (7 bases). The CDR3 is made up of 18 amino acids. V was pared by 6 bases and J by 1 base, with 23 bases between. CDR1 is MGHRA, CDR2 YSYEKL, per germline. For the CDR3, the DNA is TGCGCCAGCAGGCCACGGGACGATAGGGGGGGCTGCACAGATACGCAGTATTTT. This translates into CASRPRDDRGGCTDTQYF.

The chain joins TRBV10-3 to TRBJ1-1; 7 nucleotides agree with TRBD1. The germline V gene encodes CDR1 ENHRY and CDR2 SYGVKD. Trimming cost V 3 bases and J 1 base; bases outside gene matches: 11. There are 17 residues in the CDR3. This CDR3 reads CAISDCMWQGGNTEAFF. CDR3 nucleotide sequence: TGTGCCATCAGTGATTGTATGTGGCAGGGGGGGAACACTGAAGCTTTCTTT.

V and J are TRBV5-4 and TRBJ2-1, with 8 positions matching TRBD2. The J segment lost 5 bases and the V segment lost 1 base, leaving 8 bases of the junction unmatched. The CDR3 has 16 amino acids. Germline CDR1 SGHNT, CDR2 YYREEE (reference sequence). This CDR3 reads CASSLYTSGTHNEQFF. CDR3 DNA sequence: TGTGCCAGCAGCTTGTATACTAGCGGAACCCACAATGAGCAGTTCTTC. Supplemented by reference TRBV5-4 and TRBJ2-1, the full variable domain reads ETGVTQSPTHLIKTRGQQVTLRCSSQSGHNTVSWYQQALGQGPQFIFQYYREEENGRGNFPPRFSGLQFPNYSSELNVNALELDDSALYLCASSLYTSGTHNEQFFGPGTRLTVL.

The chain has TRBV27 and TRBJ2-7, with 15 positions matching TRBD2. Trimming cost V 6 bases and J 5 bases; bases outside gene matches: 17. Germline-derived CDR1 and CDR2 are MNHEY and SMNVEV (reference sequence). CDR3 length equals 19 residues. Written as DNA, the CDR3 is TGTGCCAGCAGCCTCCGCTTGTCCTCGGGACTAGCGGGAGGTAACGAGCAGTACTTC. Translation: CASSLRLSSGLAGGNEQYF.

The CDR3 DNA reads TGTGCCAGCAGTGAATCGGGACAGGGCGGGGGCAATGAGCAGTTCTTC. Translation: CASSESGQGGGNEQFF. The gene calls are TRBV25-1 and TRBJ2-1; TRBD1 matches 9 bases. From germline, CDR1 is MGHDK and CDR2 SYGVNS. CDR3 size: 16 residues. The V and J ends lost 1 base and 6 bases, in that order; junction bases with no gene match: 7.

Of note for this clone: Germline is not matched at one junction end, which may reflect a read error. The rearrangement uses TRBV28 and TRBJ1-1; no firm D call. The germline V gene encodes CDR1 MDHEN and CDR2 SYDVKM. The CDR3 spans 13 residues. In DNA form, the CDR3 reads TGTGCCAGCAGTTGGGAAGGACTCTCTGAGGCTTTCTTT. It is translated as CASSWEGLSEAFF.

The gene calls are TRBV5-5 and TRBJ1-2, with D possibly TRBD1 on 5 matching bases. The CDR3 totals 14 residues. V was cut by 3 bases and J by 10 bases, with 19 bases left in between. From germline, CDR1 is SGHKS and CDR2 YYEKEE (reference sequence). CDR3 in DNA: TGTGCCAGCAGCTCCGGACACTATTATTGGTCCTACACCTTC. Amino acids: CASSSGHYYWSYTF.

The chain links TRBV28 to TRBJ2-7; tentatively, D is TRBD1 (6 bases). CDR1 MDHEN and CDR2 SYDVKM come from the germline V gene. Trimming stripped 5 bases from V and 3 bases from J, with 14 bases between. This CDR3 is 14 amino acids long. The CDR3 reads CASSQHLTGYEQYF. CDR3 nucleotide sequence: TGTGCCAGCAGTCAGCATTTGACAGGCTACGAGCAGTACTTC.

This chain joins TRBV27 and TRBJ2-3; 10 bases line up with TRBD2. This CDR3 has 16 amino acids. Germline values: CDR1 MNHEY, CDR2 SMNVEV (reference sequence). V was clipped by 7 bases and J by 2 bases; unmatched bases: 9. The CDR3 protein is CASKLELAGATDTQYF. The CDR3, as DNA: TGTGCCAGCAAACTGGAGCTAGCGGGAGCCACAGATACGCAGTATTTT.

The gene calls are TRBV4-1 and TRBJ2-3; 7 bases fit TRBD1. V was clipped by 1 base and J by 4 bases; unmatched bases: 17. The germline gives CDR1 MGHRA, CDR2 YSYEKL. The CDR3 is made up of 19 amino acids. CDR3: CASSQVFIWGTVNADTQYF. CDR3 DNA: TGCGCCAGCAGCCAAGTCTTTATTTGGGGGACAGTGAATGCAGATACGCAGTATTTT.